Listed here are 31 T cell receptor beta chains from one sample, sequenced in a study of a mutant IDH1 vaccine in newly diagnosed glioma. Which antigens these TCRs recognize remains unknown. Measured with immunoSEQ multiplex PCR; TCRdb has only the in-frame clones, and not every one. The sample consists of roughly 48,000 clones, roughly four fifths of them appearing once. The time point is: week 35, safety follow-up. Each dose delivered 300 ug of mutant IDH1 20-mer peptide subcutaneously with imiquimod. The sequences come from PBMCs, collected from a glioma patient whose treatment included an IDH1 peptide vaccine. The receptor set was obtained from a man in his forties with glioma.

The chain couples TRBV7-6 to TRBJ2-5; the match to TRBD2 covers 7 bases. Unmatched junction bases numbered 3, after V lost 1 base and J lost 1 base. CDR1 is SGHVS, CDR2 FNYEAQ, per germline. The CDR3 is 15 amino acids. The CDR3 loop is CASSLDASGQETQYF. The CDR3 DNA reads as TGTGCCAGCAGCTTAGACGCTAGCGGCCAAGAGACCCAGTACTTC.

This clone was seen once. V gene TRBV19 combines with J gene TRBJ2-3, with D tentatively TRBD1 (6 bases). The CDR3 loop spans 15 amino acids. Per the germline V gene, CDR1 is LNHDA and CDR2 is SQIVND (reference sequence). Trimming pared 5 bases from V and 9 bases from J, leaving 21 bases between. CDR3 region: CASSARDTLSTTQYF. The CDR3 DNA reads as TGTGCCAGTAGTGCCCGGGACACTCTCTCTACGACGCAGTATTTT.

This rearrangement joins TRBV7-9 to TRBJ2-3; D is perhaps TRBD2 (5 bases). CDR1 SEHNR and CDR2 FQNEAQ come from the germline V gene (reference sequence). V was clipped by 1 base and J by 2 bases, with 16 bases between them. The CDR3 spans 17 residues. This CDR3 reads CASSLGSGYKNTDTQYF. The CDR3, as DNA: TGTGCCAGCAGCTTAGGGTCGGGATATAAAAACACAGATACGCAGTATTTT.

The V and J genes are TRBV10-3 and TRBJ2-6; D not resolved. The CDR3 is made up of 14 amino acids. Between the trimmed V and J ends, which lost 8 bases and 1 base, there was a span of 9 bases. The V gene's germline CDR1 is ENHRY and CDR2 SYGVKD. The CDR3 loop is CAILSDSGANVLTF. The CDR3 nucleotides read TGTGCCATCCTATCCGATTCTGGGGCCAACGTCCTGACTTTC.

A single count supports this clone. The rearrangement joins TRBV4-3 to TRBJ2-1; TRBD2 matches at 12 bases. Unmatched junction bases numbered 8, after V lost 0 bases and J lost 8 bases. CDR3 length: 17 residues. Germline loops: CDR1 LGHNA, CDR2 YSLEER. DNA for the CDR3: TGCGCCAGCAGCCAAGACATTACTAGCGGGAGGTTCTATGAGCAGTTCTTC. It encodes CASSQDITSGRFYEQFF.

The chain employs TRBV10-3 and TRBJ2-1, with TRBD2 matching 11 bases. J gave up 12 bases and V 2 bases, and 15 bases lay outside the gene matches. The CDR3 has 17 residues. Germline V gene sequence: CDR1 ENHRY, CDR2 SYGVKD. The CDR3 protein is CAISEVAGTSGPGGQFF. CDR3 DNA: TGTGCCATCAGTGAGGTGGCTGGGACTAGCGGCCCGGGGGGGCAGTTCTTC.

The chain joins TRBV9 to TRBJ1-2; D is uncertain. Germline V gives CDR1 SGDLS, CDR2 YYNGEE. The ends were cut back, 0 bases at V and 4 bases at J, with 10 bases in the middle. The length of the CDR3 is 14 residues. The CDR3 DNA follows: TGTGCCAGCAGCGTAGAGGACGCCGCCTATGGCTACACCTTC. It yields the protein CASSVEDAAYGYTF.

This sequence joins TRBV6-5 and TRBJ2-2; D remains unclear. Trimming removed 0 bases from V and 4 bases from J, with 9 bases in between. The germline CDR1 and CDR2 sequences are MNHEY and SVGAGI. CDR3 size: 15 residues. The CDR3: CASSYSPQSTGELFF. In nucleotides, the CDR3 is TGTGCCAGCAGTTACTCGCCTCAGAGCACCGGGGAGCTGTTTTTT.

V and J are TRBV6-5 and TRBJ1-2; 7 bases agree with TRBD1. CDR1 is MNHEY and CDR2 is SVGAGI in the germline V gene. The ends lost 2 bases at V and 8 bases at J; junction bases unmatched: 8. CDR3 length: 14 amino acids. The CDR3 reads CASSYTQGVNGYTF. In DNA, the CDR3 is TGTGCCAGCAGTTACACCCAGGGGGTAAACGGCTACACCTTC.

The chain couples TRBV18 to TRBJ2-1; D unresolved. CDR1 is KGHSH, CDR2 LQKENI, per germline. V was clipped by 5 bases and J by 4 bases, with 15 bases between them. CDR3 length: 15 amino acids. The CDR3, as DNA: TGTGCCAGCTCATCAGTCTTTCCCCCTTACAATGAGCAGTTCTTC. The encoded protein is CASSSVFPPYNEQFF.

This clone came up a few times. This chain joins TRBV7-9 and TRBJ1-1; no firm D call. The CDR3 is made up of 13 amino acids. V gave up 6 bases and J gave up 6 bases, with 14 bases separating them. Germline V lookup: CDR1 SEHNR, CDR2 FQNEAQ (reference sequence). The CDR3 DNA reads TGTGCCAGCAGACCGCTCGGTTCCTCTGAAGCTTTCTTT. Amino acid sequence: CASRPLGSSEAFF.

The chain combines TRBV10-1 with TRBJ2-7; 9 positions agree with TRBD2. J lost 7 bases, V lost 5 bases, and 9 bases had no gene match. Germline CDR1 reads WNHNN; CDR2 reads SYGVQD (reference sequence). This CDR3 is 14 amino acids long. For the CDR3, the DNA is TGCGCCAGCAGTCCCAGCGGGAGGCCGCGAGAGCAGTACTTC. Amino acid sequence: CASSPSGRPREQYF.

CDR3 nucleotides: TGTGCCAGTTTAATCAGGCCGGGACTAGCGGCTCCTGGGGGGGATACGCAGTATTTT. It is translated as CASLIRPGLAAPGGDTQYF. The chain carries TRBV19 and TRBJ2-3; TRBD2 aligns across 11 bases. V was pared by 8 bases and J by 6 bases, with 22 bases of the junction left unmatched. From germline, CDR1 is LNHDA and CDR2 SQIVND (reference sequence). The CDR3 is 19 amino acids.

This clone was seen a handful of times. The V gene is TRBV5-4, the J gene TRBJ2-2; 7 bases line up with TRBD2. The CDR3 totals 15 residues. The V gene's germline CDR1 is SGHNT and CDR2 YYREEE (reference sequence). V lost 0 bases to trimming and J lost 4 bases; unmatched junction nucleotides: 3. The CDR3 region is CASSLGAGPTGELFF. CDR3 DNA sequence: TGTGCCAGCAGCTTGGGAGCGGGGCCCACCGGGGAGCTGTTTTTT.

The CDR3 is CASSSELSTGYGQPQHF. CDR3 nucleotide sequence: TGTGCCAGTAGTTCGGAACTGTCGACAGGATATGGGCAGCCCCAGCATTTT. This chain links TRBV19 with TRBJ1-5; tentatively, D is TRBD1 (6 bases). Germline assignment: CDR1 LNHDA and CDR2 SQIVND (reference sequence). V was shortened by 5 bases and J by 7 bases, with 24 bases between the two germline ends. This CDR3 is built from 17 residues. The entire variable domain, with the rest obtained from reference TRBV19 and TRBJ1-5, is as follows: DGGITQSPKYLFRKEGQNVTLSCEQNLNHDAMYWYRQDPGQGLRLIYYSQIVNDFQKGDIAEGYSVSREKKESFPLTVTSAQKNPTAFYLCASSSELSTGYGQPQHFGDGTRLSIL.

This chain joins TRBV6-1 and TRBJ2-5, with 12 bases identical to TRBD2. From germline, CDR1 is MNHNS and CDR2 SASEGT. CDR3 length: 18 residues. The ends lost 1 base at V and 4 bases at J; junction bases unmatched: 10. CDR3 sequence: CASSEGWGASGRVETQYF. The CDR3 bases are TGTGCCAGCAGTGAAGGATGGGGAGCTAGCGGGAGGGTAGAGACCCAGTACTTC.

J is TRBJ2-7 and V is TRBV6-5, with 11 bases fitting TRBD2. The CDR3 loop spans 15 amino acids. The trim removed 6 bases at V and 2 bases at J, leaving 6 bases unmatched. Per the germline V gene, CDR1 is MNHEY and CDR2 is SVGAGI. This chain's CDR3 is CASSQRLAGTYEQYF. CDR3 sequence (DNA): TGTGCCAGCAGCCAGAGACTAGCGGGGACCTACGAGCAGTACTTC.

The table lists this clone with a count of one. The chain links TRBV7-2 to TRBJ2-3; D may be TRBD1 or TRBD2 (6 bases each). The V gene lost 1 base and the J gene lost 7 bases, with 15 bases spanning the gap. The CDR3 has 15 residues. Germline CDR1 and CDR2: SGHTA and FQGNSA. CDR3 amino acids: CASSLEGGQQYTQYF. The CDR3 bases are TGTGCCAGCAGCTTAGAAGGGGGGCAGCAATATACGCAGTATTTT.

The CDR3 DNA sequence: TGTGCCAGCAGCTTAAATCAGGGGGCGCAAGGCATTCAGTACTTC. As protein: CASSLNQGAQGIQYF. J is TRBJ2-4 and V is TRBV11-2; 8 nucleotides match TRBD1. Germline V gene sequence: CDR1 SGHAT, CDR2 FQNNGV. The CDR3 is 15 amino acids. Trimming removed 2 bases from V and 9 bases from J; junction bases left unmatched: 9.

The chain uses TRBV6-6 and TRBJ2-1; tentatively, D is TRBD2 (6 bases). Trimming took off 7 bases at V and 12 bases at J, with 16 bases between the two ends. Germline loops: CDR1 MNHNY, CDR2 SVGAGI (reference sequence). The CDR3 runs 12 residues. CDR3 sequence reads: CASTLGRLGQFF. CDR3 DNA sequence: TGTGCCAGCACCTTGGGGAGGTTAGGGCAGTTCTTC.

In this sample, this clone turned up once. This sequence joins TRBV11-3 and TRBJ2-2, with 11 bases identical to TRBD2. CDR1 and CDR2 (germline): SGHNT, YENEEA. The trim removed 5 bases at V and 6 bases at J, leaving 8 bases unmatched. This CDR3 is 16 amino acids long. CDR3 protein: CASSALSGRAAGELFF. The CDR3 DNA reads TGTGCCAGCAGCGCCCTTAGCGGGAGGGCCGCCGGGGAGCTGTTTTTT.

This chain connects TRBV5-4 to TRBJ2-5, with TRBD2 identical over 8 bases. CDR1 is SGHNT, CDR2 YYREEE, per germline (reference sequence). The CDR3 is made up of 15 amino acids. The V and J ends lost 0 bases and 4 bases, in that order; junction bases with no gene match: 5. The chain's CDR3 is CASSLAGGDGETQYF. DNA for the CDR3: TGTGCCAGCAGCTTGGCCGGGGGGGATGGAGAGACCCAGTACTTC.

The CDR3, as DNA: TGTGCCAGTAGTCCCAGAGCGGGGGGCAGAGCTGAAAAACTGTTTTTT. It translates to CASSPRAGGRAEKLFF. The chain employs TRBV19 and TRBJ1-4; a weak D match, TRBD1 (6 bases). Germline V gene data show CDR1 as LNHDA and CDR2 as SQIVND (reference sequence). V lost 5 bases to trimming and J lost 7 bases, with 20 bases between them. The CDR3 has 16 residues. The variable domain in full, completed from reference TRBV19 and TRBJ1-4, reads DGGITQSPKYLFRKEGQNVTLSCEQNLNHDAMYWYRQDPGQGLRLIYYSQIVNDFQKGDIAEGYSVSREKKESFPLTVTSAQKNPTAFYLCASSPRAGGRAEKLFFGSGTQLSVL.

This sequence joins TRBV5-8 and TRBJ1-5, with 8 bases aligning to TRBD1. This CDR3 contains 15 residues. CDR1 is SGHTS and CDR2 is YDEGEE in the germline V gene. After removal of 4 bases from V and 2 bases from J, the junction contained 5 bases not matched to a gene. CDR3 amino acids: CASSRGQGRNQPQHF. DNA of the CDR3: TGTGCCAGCAGCCGCGGACAGGGTCGCAATCAGCCCCAGCATTTT.

This clone has a handful of counts. The genes are TRBV7-2 and TRBJ2-3; TRBD1 agrees at 7 bases. V dropped 5 bases and J dropped 2; count of bases not matched to a gene: 10. The CDR3 contains 16 residues. Germline CDR1 reads SGHTA; CDR2 reads FQGNSA. For the CDR3, the DNA is TGTGCCAGCAGCCCACAGGGGCGGATAGACACAGATACGCAGTATTTT. It translates to CASSPQGRIDTDTQYF.

The rearrangement uses TRBV9 and TRBJ2-3; D ambiguous. The germline V gene encodes CDR1 SGDLS and CDR2 YYNGEE. With 4 bases removed from V and 10 bases from J, the gap between germline ends came to 13 bases. The CDR3 totals 12 residues. The CDR3 region is CASSQEASPQYF. The DNA of the CDR3 is TGTGCCAGCAGCCAAGAGGCATCCCCGCAGTATTTT.

The chain carries TRBV20-1 and TRBJ2-1; D unresolved. V lost 2 bases to trimming and J lost 9 bases, with 8 bases between them. The CDR3 length is 11 residues. CDR1 and CDR2 from the germline V gene are DFQATT and SNEGSKA (reference sequence). The DNA of the CDR3 is TGCAGTGCTAGATCCAGTCCTGAGCAGTTCTTC. Protein sequence: CSARSSPEQFF.

This clone appeared once. The V gene is TRBV6-1, the J gene TRBJ2-1, with 9 bases identical to TRBD2. The CDR3 covers 16 residues. Losses at the gene ends were 4 bases for V and 9 bases for J; bases not matched to a gene: 13. Germline CDR1 is MNHNS and CDR2 is SASEGT. CDR3 nucleotides: TGTGCCAGCAGTGGGCTAGCGGGGCCCGCGGCCGGTGAGCAGTTCTTC. Translating it yields CASSGLAGPAAGEQFF.

The chain employs TRBV29-1 and TRBJ2-7; 8 nucleotides align to TRBD1. V lost 6 bases and J lost 6; bases outside the gene matches: 10. The germline CDR1 and CDR2 sequences are SQVTM and ANQGSEA. The CDR3 extends over 13 amino acids. CDR3 in amino acids: CSVRATGDSEQYF. CDR3 nucleotides: TGCAGCGTGAGAGCGACAGGGGATTCCGAGCAGTACTTC.

There are a few counts of this clone. The rearrangement uses TRBV7-9 and TRBJ1-3; D unclear. CDR3 length: 16 residues. Between the trimmed V and J ends, which lost 4 bases and 0 bases, there was a span of 13 bases. CDR1 is SEHNR and CDR2 is FQNEAQ in the germline V gene (reference sequence). The CDR3 protein is CASSSPRPSSGNTIYF. In nucleotides, the CDR3 is TGTGCCAGCAGCTCACCTCGTCCGAGCTCTGGAAACACCATATATTTT.

The sample holds a few counts of this clone. The chain links TRBV4-2 to TRBJ1-2, with 11 bases that match TRBD1. The CDR3 has 16 residues. The germline gives CDR1 LGHNA, CDR2 YNFKEQ. V trimming: 3 bases; J trimming: 9 bases; junction bases outside the gene matches: 12. For the CDR3, the DNA is TGTGCCAGCAGCCAGGCCGGGACAGGGGGTTCTATGAGCTACACCTTC. It translates to CASSQAGTGGSMSYTF.